The clone carrying this T cell receptor (beta chain) was found a few times. The antigen is not known. The CDR3 covers 12 residues. V dropped 2 bases and J dropped 1 base, with 2 bases sitting between them. In germline, CDR1 is MNHNY, CDR2 SVGAGI (reference sequence). TCRdb called the 5' RACE reads again in MiXCR, with one record for every CDR3 protein. This table has roughly 720,000 distinct CDR3 sequences, approximately 18% appearing once. The data belong to a study of identical twins. General study results and limits: Interpretation of the results relied on cross-sectional statistical analysis and not on following the same donors.

This sample also belongs to another study, concerning T cells expressing NK-cell markers.

The specimen was PBMCs. The source is a woman between 18 and 30 years old in good health. The chain joins TRBV6-6 to TRBJ1-1; the D is unclear. This CDR3 reads CASSYPNTEAFF. The CDR3, as DNA: TGTGCCAGCAGTTACCCGAACACTGAAGCTTTCTTT.